This is a list of T cell receptor beta chains from one sample in a study of T cell repertoires in cytomegalovirus infection. TCRdb used MiXCR to reprocess the reads, holding one entry per CDR3 protein. The sample shows about 260,000 distinct CDR3 sequences, approximately 14% of them seen only once. The material sequenced was PBMCs. The receptors shown here come from a human donor in good health (CMV status not recorded). Some clones in this sample may be carry-over from other donors' samples. The CDR3 runs from the conserved cysteine through the conserved F or W. The D gene is left open where the match is weak. A row's size may be missing; if present it is once, few, many or a size class.

many	TRBV12-3/TRBV12-4	.	TRBJ1-5	TGTGCCAGCAGTTTAGGGGTTCAGCCCCAGCATTTT	CASSLGVQPQHF
.	TRBV12-3/TRBV12-4	.	TRBJ1-1	TGTGCCAGCAGTTTACAGGGTCACACTGAAGCTTTCTTT	CASSLQGHTEAFF
few	TRBV7-9	TRBD2	TRBJ2-2	TGTGCCAGCAGCCCTAGCGGGAAGAACACCGGGGAGCTGTTTTTT	CASSPSGKNTGELFF
many	TRBV7-2	TRBD1	TRBJ2-7	TGTGCCAGCAGCGTGGACAGGGGGCGCCCCGAGCAGTACTTC	CASSVDRGRPEQYF
many	TRBV20-1	TRBD2	TRBJ2-7	TGCAGTGCTAGAGATGCCGGGACTAGCAATCCCGAGCAGTACTTC	CSARDAGTSNPEQYF
many	TRBV6-6	.	TRBJ1-1	TGTGCCAGCAATAGGGGTATCATGAACACTGAAGCTTTCTTT	CASNRGIMNTEAFF
.	TRBV20-1	.	TRBJ2-2	TGCAGTGCTAGAGTTCCCCCCACGGATACCGGGGAGCTGTTTTTT	CSARVPPTDTGELFF
many	TRBV12-3/TRBV12-4	.	TRBJ2-7	TGTGCCAGCGGTCCTACGGAACGCTACGAGCAGTACTTC	CASGPTERYEQYF
many	TRBV7-2	.	TRBJ2-3	TGTGCCAGCAGCTTAATGGCTTCGGATACGCAGTATTTT	CASSLMASDTQYF
.	TRBV2	.	TRBJ1-5	TGTACCAGCAGTACCTCTGGGCTATCTATTAGCGGCAATCAGCCCCAGCATTTT	CTSSTSGLSISGNQPQHF
few	TRBV11-2	.	TRBJ1-1	TGTGCCAGCAGCTCATCGGACGTGGGCGCTGAAGCTTTCTTT	CASSSSDVGAEAFF
many	TRBV7-9	.	TRBJ1-1	TGTGCCAGCAGCCATGGACAAATGGGTGAAGCTTTCTTT	CASSHGQMGEAFF
.	TRBV28	.	TRBJ1-1	TGTGCCAGCAGTTTCAGGGTTGGTACTGAAGCTTTCTTT	CASSFRVGTEAFF
many	TRBV5-6	.	TRBJ2-4	TGTGCCAGCGAAGGAGTCGGAGACATTCAGTACTTC	CASEGVGDIQYF
few	TRBV6-5	.	TRBJ1-1	TGTGCCAGCAGGACCACAGGGATAGGGACTGAAGCTTTCTTT	CASRTTGIGTEAFF
many	TRBV12-3/TRBV12-4	.	TRBJ2-2	TGTGCCAGCATTATTAACACCGGGGAGCTGTTTTTT	CASIINTGELFF
few	TRBV7-3	TRBD2	TRBJ2-4	TGTGCCAGCAGCTATAGGGTCGAGCGGGAAGAGGTCAAAAACATTCAGTACTTC	CASSYRVEREEVKNIQYF
many	TRBV6-4	.	TRBJ2-6	TGTGCCAGCAGTGAGGGACATGGCTCTGGGGCCAACGTCCTGACTTTC	CASSEGHGSGANVLTF
many	TRBV4-1	.	TRBJ2-1	TGCGCCTCCAGTTTGGGGGGCGATGAGCAGTTCTTC	CASSLGGDEQFF
.	TRBV29-1	TRBD2	TRBJ2-1	TGCAGCGTTGATGGACTAGCGGGGTACAATGAGCAGTTCTTC	CSVDGLAGYNEQFF
.	TRBV20-1	TRBD1	TRBJ2-1	TGCAGTGCTAAAGCCGGGACAGGGGGAAGGGATGAGCAGTTCTTC	CSAKAGTGGRDEQFF
.	TRBV29-1	.	TRBJ2-7	TGCAGCGTTGTCTCCTCGGGGGAGCAGTACTTC	CSVVSSGEQYF
few	TRBV20-1	TRBD1	TRBJ2-3	TGCAGTGTTGTTGGACAGGGGGACTACACAGATACGCAGTATTTT	CSVVGQGDYTDTQYF
.	TRBV28	TRBD1	TRBJ1-1	TGTGCCAGCAGTTTAGGAGGGACAGGGGGTAAAGCTTTCTTT	CASSLGGTGGKAFF
many	TRBV9	TRBD2	TRBJ2-3	TGTGCCAGCAGCCCGGCCTGGCGGGGGAGCACAGATACGCAGTATTTT	CASSPAWRGSTDTQYF
few	TRBV20-1	TRBD1	TRBJ2-7	TGCAGTGCTCCCACCGGGACAGGGTCCTACGAGCAGTACTTC	CSAPTGTGSYEQYF
many	TRBV7-9	.	TRBJ1-3	TGTGCCAGCAGCTTCCGGGGGGCCGGAAACACCATATATTTT	CASSFRGAGNTIYF
few	TRBV6-2/TRBV6-3	TRBD2	TRBJ2-7	TGTGCCAGCAGTTACTCGACTAGCGCCTACGAGCAGTACTTC	CASSYSTSAYEQYF
many	TRBV12-3/TRBV12-4	.	TRBJ1-1	TGTGCCAGCAGTTTCGGGGGGGCTTGGAACACTGAAGCTTTCTTT	CASSFGGAWNTEAFF
few	TRBV19	.	TRBJ1-5	TGTGCCAGTAGTGAGGGGACGGGGCAGCCCCAGCATTTT	CASSEGTGQPQHF
.	TRBV20-1	TRBD2	TRBJ2-1	TGCAGTGCTAGAGTCCTCGGACTAGCGGGAGGCAATGAGCAGTTCTTC	CSARVLGLAGGNEQFF
many	TRBV10-3	.	TRBJ2-3	TGTGCCACGCGGTTGGGGACGGGAACAGATACGCAGTATTTT	CATRLGTGTDTQYF
few	TRBV5-6	.	TRBJ1-5	TGTGCCAGCAGCTTGGCGGGGGCGGACGATCAGCCCCAGCATTTT	CASSLAGADDQPQHF
.	TRBV15	.	TRBJ1-2	TGTGCCACCAGCAGAGATGCAAACTATGGCTACACCTTC	CATSRDANYGYTF
many	TRBV12-3/TRBV12-4	.	TRBJ1-2	TGTGCCGTCAGGGGAATGGGGGGCTACACCTTC	CAVRGMGGYTF
few	TRBV14	TRBD1	TRBJ1-5	TGTGCCAGCAGCAGTCAGACCGCCAGGTCTCAGGGGGAGGATCAGCCCCAGCATTTT	CASSSQTARSQGEDQPQHF
many	TRBV5-6	.	TRBJ2-6	TGTGCCAGCAGCTTAGCCAGTCCTGGGGCCAACGTCCTGACTTTC	CASSLASPGANVLTF
few	TRBV4-1	.	TRBJ2-5	TGCGCCAGCAGCCAAGATCGGGGGGCGGGCGGCCAAGAGACCCAGTACTTC	CASSQDRGAGGQETQYF